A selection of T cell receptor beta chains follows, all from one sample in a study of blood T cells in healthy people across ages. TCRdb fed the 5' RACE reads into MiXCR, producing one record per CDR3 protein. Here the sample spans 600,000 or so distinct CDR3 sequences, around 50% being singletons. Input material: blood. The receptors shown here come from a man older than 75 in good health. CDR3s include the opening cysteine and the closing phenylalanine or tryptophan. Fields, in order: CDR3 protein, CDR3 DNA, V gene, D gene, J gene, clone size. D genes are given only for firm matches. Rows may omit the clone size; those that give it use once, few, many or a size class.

CDR3: CASSQVGTASYEQYF; DNA: TGCGCCAGCAGCCAAGTTGGGACAGCGTCCTACGAGCAGTACTTC; V: TRBV4-3; D: TRBD1; J: TRBJ2-7; size: .
CDR3: CASSDGTNTEAFF; DNA: TGTGCCAGCAGTGACGGGACGAACACTGAAGCTTTCTTT; V: TRBV6-6; D: .; J: TRBJ1-1; size: few
CDR3: CATSDPDPSETQYF; DNA: TGTGCCACCAGTGACCCGGACCCGAGTGAGACCCAGTACTTC; V: TRBV24-1; D: .; J: TRBJ2-5; size: many
CDR3: CASSLGRRYNSPLHF; DNA: TGCGCCAGCAGCTTGGGGCGCCGCTATAATTCACCCCTCCACTTT; V: TRBV5-1; D: .; J: TRBJ1-6; size: few
CDR3: CASSTGLAGAYEQYF; DNA: TGTGCCAGCAGCACAGGACTAGCGGGAGCATACGAGCAGTACTTC; V: TRBV9; D: TRBD2; J: TRBJ2-7; size: few
CDR3: CASSRSADNYEQYF; DNA: TGCGCCAGCAGCCGGTCTGCTGACAACTACGAGCAGTACTTC; V: TRBV4-3; D: .; J: TRBJ2-7; size: .
CDR3: CSARGPGDLAKNIQYF; DNA: TGCAGTGCTAGAGGGCCCGGGGATCTAGCCAAAAACATTCAGTACTTC; V: TRBV20-1; D: .; J: TRBJ2-4; size: few
CDR3: CASREADTQYF; DNA: TGTGCCAGCAGGGAGGCGGATACGCAGTATTTT; V: TRBV6-5; D: .; J: TRBJ2-3; size: many
CDR3: CASSLGQTNNEQFF; DNA: TGCGCCAGCAGCTTGGGACAGACTAACAATGAGCAGTTCTTC; V: TRBV5-1; D: .; J: TRBJ2-1; size: .
CDR3: CSVGRGNSYEQYF; DNA: TGCAGCGTTGGGAGGGGCAACTCCTACGAGCAGTACTTC; V: TRBV29-1; D: .; J: TRBJ2-7; size: .
CDR3: CASSSERLAGGWYEQYF; DNA: TGCGCCAGCAGCTCCGAGCGACTAGCGGGGGGTTGGTACGAGCAGTACTTC; V: TRBV5-1; D: TRBD2; J: TRBJ2-7; size: .
CDR3: CASRTSGGSYNEQFF; DNA: TGTGCCAGCAGGACTAGCGGGGGCTCCTACAATGAGCAGTTCTTC; V: TRBV7-9; D: TRBD2; J: TRBJ2-1; size: many
CDR3: CSAGTAQGTQYF; DNA: TGCAGTGCGGGGACAGCCCAAGGGACCCAGTACTTC; V: TRBV20-1; D: TRBD1; J: TRBJ2-5; size: .
CDR3: CASMASGANVLTF; DNA: TGTGCTAGCATGGCCTCTGGGGCCAACGTCCTGACTTTC; V: TRBV6-5; D: .; J: TRBJ2-6; size: .
CDR3: CASRRRSSGNTDTQYF; DNA: TGTGCCAGCAGGCGCAGGTCTAGCGGGAACACAGATACGCAGTATTTT; V: TRBV2; D: TRBD2; J: TRBJ2-3; size: few
CDR3: CASSLVLTGTDTQYF; DNA: TGTGCCAGCAGCTTAGTTTTGACGGGCACAGATACGCAGTATTTT; V: TRBV7-2; D: .; J: TRBJ2-3; size: .
CDR3: CASSLAGVLTDTQYF; DNA: TGTGCCAGCAGTTTAGCGGGAGTACTCACAGATACGCAGTATTTT; V: TRBV28; D: TRBD2; J: TRBJ2-3; size: once
CDR3: CSARDSGRGEQFF; DNA: TGCAGTGCTAGAGATAGCGGGAGAGGTGAGCAGTTCTTC; V: TRBV20-1; D: TRBD2; J: TRBJ2-1; size: many
CDR3: CASSHQDGRRADTQYF; DNA: TGTGCCAGCAGCCACCAGGACGGGCGGAGGGCAGATACGCAGTATTTT; V: TRBV4-2; D: .; J: TRBJ2-3; size: few
CDR3: CASTLTVNTEAFF; DNA: TGTGCCAGCACCCTGACGGTGAACACTGAAGCTTTCTTT; V: TRBV6-5; D: .; J: TRBJ1-1; size: many
CDR3: CASTKGYGTGELFF; DNA: TGTGCCAGCACGAAGGGGTACGGAACCGGGGAGCTGTTTTTT; V: TRBV6-5; D: .; J: TRBJ2-2; size: many
CDR3: CSVQFPGQGVYGYTF; DNA: TGCAGCGTTCAATTCCCGGGACAGGGTGTCTATGGCTACACCTTC; V: TRBV29-1; D: TRBD1; J: TRBJ1-2; size: .
CDR3: CASSLNPPDTQYF; DNA: TGTGCCAGCAGCCTCAACCCCCCAGATACGCAGTATTTT; V: TRBV7-2; D: .; J: TRBJ2-3; size: .
CDR3: CASRGGSDNSPLHF; DNA: TGTGCCAGCAGGGGGGGAAGCGATAATTCACCCCTCCACTTT; V: TRBV12-3/TRBV12-4; D: .; J: TRBJ1-6; size: .
CDR3: CAWSQGAPWDETQYF; DNA: TGTGCCTGGAGCCAGGGGGCCCCTTGGGACGAGACCCAGTACTTC; V: TRBV30; D: TRBD1; J: TRBJ2-5; size: .
CDR3: CASSEGGQPQHF; DNA: TGTGCCAGCAGTGAAGGTGGCCAGCCCCAGCATTTT; V: TRBV6-2/TRBV6-3; D: .; J: TRBJ1-5; size: few
CDR3: CASTERGPYNEQYF; DNA: TGTGCCAGCACGGAGCGGGGTCCCTACAATGAGCAGTACTTC; V: TRBV6-5; D: TRBD2; J: TRBJ2-7; size: .
CDR3: CASSYGRVHDPDTQYF; DNA: TGTGCCAGCAGTTACGGCCGGGTTCACGATCCAGATACGCAGTATTTT; V: TRBV6-5; D: .; J: TRBJ2-3; size: many
CDR3: CASRWNLGLAGGIPSTDTQYF; DNA: TGCGCCAGCCGCTGGAATTTGGGACTAGCGGGGGGCATACCTAGCACAGATACGCAGTATTTT; V: TRBV10-2; D: TRBD2; J: TRBJ2-3; size: once
CDR3: CASSADRGYEQFF; DNA: TGCGCCAGCAGCGCGGACAGGGGGTATGAGCAGTTCTTC; V: TRBV5-1; D: TRBD1; J: TRBJ2-1; size: .
CDR3: CAGSRQGQRSRNEQFF; DNA: TGTGCCGGCTCCCGGCAAGGACAGCGGTCAAGGAATGAGCAGTTCTTC; V: TRBV18; D: .; J: TRBJ2-1; size: .
CDR3: CASSSNQPGTRAEQYF; DNA: TGTGCCAGCAGCTCCAATCAACCCGGGACTAGAGCCGAGCAGTACTTC; V: TRBV7-2; D: TRBD2; J: TRBJ2-7; size: few
CDR3: CASSLGKANEKLFF; DNA: TGTGCCAGCAGCTTGGGGAAAGCCAATGAAAAACTGTTTTTT; V: TRBV7-9; D: .; J: TRBJ1-4; size: many
CDR3: CASSFRGGDEKLFF; DNA: TGCGCCAGCAGCTTCCGGGGCGGCGATGAAAAACTGTTTTTT; V: TRBV5-1; D: .; J: TRBJ1-4; size: .
CDR3: CSVEIASGGPDTQYF; DNA: TGCAGCGTTGAGATTGCCAGCGGGGGGCCAGATACGCAGTATTTT; V: TRBV29-1; D: TRBD2; J: TRBJ2-3; size: .
CDR3: CASTLGQGGYNEQFF; DNA: TGTGCCAGCACCTTGGGACAGGGTGGGTACAATGAGCAGTTCTTC; V: TRBV6-5; D: TRBD1; J: TRBJ2-1; size: .
CDR3: CASSPEGGTSSGITF; DNA: TGTGCCAGCAGTCCCGAGGGTGGGACAAGTAGCGGGATCACCTTC; V: TRBV6-6; D: .; J: TRBJ1-2; size: many
CDR3: CASSPAGFLEKLFF; DNA: TGTGCCAGCAGCCCCGCGGGTTTCCTCGAAAAACTGTTTTTT; V: TRBV7-9; D: .; J: TRBJ1-4; size: .
CDR3: CASSGGGGYNEQFF; DNA: TGTGCCAGCAGCGGGGGCGGGGGTTACAATGAGCAGTTCTTC; V: TRBV7-2; D: .; J: TRBJ2-1; size: few
CDR3: CASSSQHTDTQYF; DNA: TGTGCCAGCAGCTCCCAGCACACAGATACGCAGTATTTT; V: TRBV27; D: .; J: TRBJ2-3; size: .
CDR3: CSALSGTLNNEQFF; DNA: TGCAGTGCCCTCTCTGGGACTCTGAACAATGAGCAGTTCTTC; V: TRBV20-1; D: .; J: TRBJ2-1; size: .
CDR3: CASIKDSSGANVLTF; DNA: TGTGCCAGCATTAAAGACAGCTCTGGGGCCAACGTCCTGACTTTC; V: TRBV6-1; D: .; J: TRBJ2-6; size: .
CDR3: CASSLAGRWETQYF; DNA: TGTGCCAGCAGCTTAGCGGGCAGGTGGGAGACCCAGTACTTC; V: TRBV7-2; D: .; J: TRBJ2-5; size: .
CDR3: CASSFRIETQYF; DNA: TGTGCCAGCAGTTTCCGTATTGAGACCCAGTACTTC; V: TRBV12-3/TRBV12-4; D: .; J: TRBJ2-5; size: .
CDR3: CASSRGLAGESDTQYF; DNA: TGTGCCAGCAGTAGGGGACTAGCGGGAGAGTCAGATACGCAGTATTTT; V: TRBV7-3; D: TRBD2; J: TRBJ2-3; size: .
CDR3: CSAARGTGSRTYGYTF; DNA: TGCAGTGCTGCCCGGGGGACAGGCTCCAGGACTTATGGCTACACCTTC; V: TRBV20-1; D: TRBD1; J: TRBJ1-2; size: few
CDR3: CASSLGRGTQETQYF; DNA: TGTGCCAGCAGCTTAGGGCGGGGGACCCAAGAGACCCAGTACTTC; V: TRBV7-9; D: TRBD2; J: TRBJ2-5; size: few
CDR3: CSAHLTSGGFSSYNEQFF; DNA: TGCAGTGCTCACCTGACTAGCGGAGGATTCAGCTCCTACAATGAGCAGTTCTTC; V: TRBV20-1; D: TRBD2; J: TRBJ2-1; size: .
CDR3: CSAPLGRGAYEQYF; DNA: TGCAGTGCCCCCCTAGGCAGGGGCGCTTACGAGCAGTACTTC; V: TRBV20-1; D: .; J: TRBJ2-7; size: few
CDR3: CASSLMGGVSDTQYF; DNA: TGTGCCAGCAGCTTAATGGGAGGGGTGTCAGATACGCAGTATTTT; V: TRBV7-2; D: TRBD2; J: TRBJ2-3; size: .
CDR3: CASSLKPYLGQLNTEAFF; DNA: TGTGCCAGCAGTTTAAAACCGTATCTGGGACAGCTTAACACTGAAGCTTTCTTT; V: TRBV27; D: TRBD1; J: TRBJ1-1; size: once
CDR3: CASLPEGGFIEQYF; DNA: TGTGCCAGCCTCCCCGAAGGGGGGTTTATTGAGCAGTACTTC; V: TRBV6-6; D: .; J: TRBJ2-5; size: .